This section outlines one T cell receptor beta chain sequence together with its context. At least ten counts were recorded for this clonotype. Its target antigen remains unknown. No base quality information exists; no much larger clone differs at one position. The entry originates in a study of human T cells and chemical hapten exposure listed by TCRdb under 2021. Concerning the study at large: For sensitization, 2% DPC in acetone was applied to a 2 cm by 2 cm area of upper inner arm skin. Around 29 alopecia patients provided blood for TCR sequencing at one to four time points (pre-sensitization, 2, 6 and 24 weeks). Patch testing was done on the upper back using Finn chambers containing 0.01% DPC, and results were scored after 6 days according to International Contact Dermatitis Research Group standards. Blood was sampled from patients pre-sensitization (week 0) and at 2, 6 and about 24 weeks after DPC sensitization. Libraries were combined into a pool for sequencing, and differences in TCR yield between samples came mainly from small differences in library volumes within the pool. Alopecia areata with under or over 50% scalp involvement, alopecia totalis and alopecia universalis were represented in the patient cohort, which was mostly female. In alopecia patients, the study followed how the peripheral blood TCR repertoire changed in vivo over primary and secondary sensitization to diphenylcyclopropenone (DPC), a hapten. Throughout the study period of roughly 24 weeks, patients also received therapeutic DPC doses to the scalp every week.

Study-wide conclusions, independent of this receptor: The number of TCRs above 1 in 1000 frequency did not change with DPC sensitization; there was no evidence of global repertoire structure alterations. Compared with pre-sensitization or healthy control sets, expanded TCRs formed significantly more large CDR3 similarity clusters, which is consistent with antigen-driven responses. After repeated subsampling, changes were observed in the strength of the expansion versus patch-test correlation and in the threshold at which the correlation became significant. Because every patient had alopecia, a presumed autoimmune disease, the patients' immune response might differ from that of healthy individuals. A positive correlation was found between the number of PT1 expanded TCRs and patch test score, with significance reached at thresholds 8, 16 and 32 but not 4.

Ends trimmed: V by 4 bases, J by 9 bases; bases unmatched to a gene: 6. The CDR3 starts with the cysteine, ends with the phenylalanine, and has 13 residues. Only the CDR3 part of the read is kept: 39 bases, read in frame from the first base. The germline V gene (reference sequence) supplies CDR1 SEHNR and CDR2 FQNEAQ. The library was built by means of RACE. The sequencer listed for this sample is NextSeq 500. During library preparation, unique molecular identifiers were attached to individual cDNA molecules so that TCRs could be counted quantitatively and reproducibly. From each blood RNA sample, both TCR alpha and TCR beta chains were sequenced. From the authors' description of their analysis: Samples had a median of about 90,000 TCRs, with a range from roughly 20,000 to 700,000. V, J and CDR3 annotation of the TCR reads was performed with the Decombinator software suite. Every sample was subsampled to the same number of TCRs (28,000) for the PS versus PT1 abundance plots. TCRs were defined as expanded if absent before sensitization and observed at least eight times at the 2-week time point. The raw public reads went through TCRdb reprocessing: fastp at Q25, MiXCR clone calling, in-frame beta chains kept. Entries that share a CDR3 protein sequence are merged under the most common genes and DNA. These V and J calls originate from TCRdb's pipeline instead of the authors' own analysis. The sample data list about 380,000 distinct CDR3 sequences, and 4.8% of these were observed just once. The top ten constitute under 2.5% of the sample.

Sample time point, as interpreted from the label and publication: patch test 1, 2 weeks after DPC sensitization. Sample treatment or condition, as interpreted from the label and publication: therapeutic diphenylcyclopropenone sensitization with weekly scalp DPC. At every patch-test visit, the blood draw took place before the patch test was put on. Patients were considered eligible if aged 18 to 70, diagnosed with alopecia and deemed suitable for DPC therapy, and patients were excluded if pregnant. Unfractionated whole blood was collected in Tempus Blood RNA tubes, and total RNA was extracted from that blood.

Specimen: whole blood, collected in connection with sensitization to the hapten diphenylcyclopropenone (DPC). The TCR was taken from a woman aged 45-60 years with alopecia areata. Some clones in this sample may be carry-over from other donors' samples. Recombination linked TRBV7-9 to TRBJ2-1; 7 central nucleotides agree with TRBD2. In nucleotides, the sequence is TGTGCCAGCAGCTCCGGATGGGGGGGTGAGCAGTTCTTC. It codes for CASSSGWGGEQFF.